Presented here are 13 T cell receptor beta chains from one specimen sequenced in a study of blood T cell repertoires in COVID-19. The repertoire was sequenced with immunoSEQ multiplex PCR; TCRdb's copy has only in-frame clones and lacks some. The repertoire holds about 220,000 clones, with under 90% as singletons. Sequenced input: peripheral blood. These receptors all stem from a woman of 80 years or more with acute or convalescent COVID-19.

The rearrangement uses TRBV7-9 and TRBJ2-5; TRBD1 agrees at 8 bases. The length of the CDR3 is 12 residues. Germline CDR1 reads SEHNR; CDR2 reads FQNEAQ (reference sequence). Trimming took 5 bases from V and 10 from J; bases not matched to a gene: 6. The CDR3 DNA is TGTGCCAGCAGCCTCGCGGACAGGGACCAGTACTTC. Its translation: CASSLADRDQYF.

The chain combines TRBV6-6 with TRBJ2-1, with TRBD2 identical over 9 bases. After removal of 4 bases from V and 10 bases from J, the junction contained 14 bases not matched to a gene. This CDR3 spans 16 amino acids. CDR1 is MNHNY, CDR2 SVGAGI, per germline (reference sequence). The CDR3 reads CASSFPLSGGPREQFF. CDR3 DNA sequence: TGTGCCAGCAGTTTCCCACTTAGCGGGGGCCCCAGGGAGCAGTTCTTC.

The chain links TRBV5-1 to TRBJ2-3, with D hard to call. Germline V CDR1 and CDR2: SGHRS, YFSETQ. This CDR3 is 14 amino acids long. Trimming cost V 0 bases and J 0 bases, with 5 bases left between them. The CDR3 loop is CASSLAGSTDTQYF. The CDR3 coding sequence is TGCGCCAGCAGCTTGGCAGGCAGCACAGATACGCAGTATTTT.

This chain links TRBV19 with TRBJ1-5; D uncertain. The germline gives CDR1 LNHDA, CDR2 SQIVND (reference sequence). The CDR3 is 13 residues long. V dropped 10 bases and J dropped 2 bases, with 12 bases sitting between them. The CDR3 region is CATAGKGNQPQHF. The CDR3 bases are TGTGCCACCGCGGGAAAGGGCAATCAGCCCCAGCATTTT.

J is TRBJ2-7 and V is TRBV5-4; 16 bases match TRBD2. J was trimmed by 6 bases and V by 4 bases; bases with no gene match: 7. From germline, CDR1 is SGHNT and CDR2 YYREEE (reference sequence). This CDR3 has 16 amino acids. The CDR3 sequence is CASSPGTSGGAAEQYF. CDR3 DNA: TGTGCCAGCAGCCCCGGGACTAGCGGGGGGGCAGCCGAGCAGTACTTC.

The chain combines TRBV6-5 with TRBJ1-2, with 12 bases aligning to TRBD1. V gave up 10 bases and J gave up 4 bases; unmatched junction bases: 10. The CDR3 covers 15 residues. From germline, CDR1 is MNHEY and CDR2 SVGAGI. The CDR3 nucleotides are TGTGCCACCAATCCGGGACAGGGGGCAGGCTATGGCTACACCTTC. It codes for CATNPGQGAGYGYTF.

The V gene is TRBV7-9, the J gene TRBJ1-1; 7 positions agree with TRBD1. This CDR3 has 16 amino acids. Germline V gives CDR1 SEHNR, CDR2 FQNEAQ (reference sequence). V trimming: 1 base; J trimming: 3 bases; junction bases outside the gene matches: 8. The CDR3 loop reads CASSLGQGSWYTEAFF. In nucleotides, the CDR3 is TGTGCCAGCAGCTTAGGACAGGGATCGTGGTACACTGAAGCTTTCTTT.

In nucleotides, the CDR3 is TGTGCCAGCTCGTCGATGGTCCCGGGACAAGCGAGTGGCACTGAAGCTTTCTTT. Its translation is CASSSMVPGQASGTEAFF. The chain carries TRBV18 and TRBJ1-1; TRBD1 is a possible D gene (6 bases). In germline, CDR1 is KGHSH, CDR2 LQKENI. The CDR3 length is 18 residues. Between the trimmed V and J ends, which lost 6 bases and 4 bases, there was a span of 27 bases.

CDR3 sequence reads: CASSLGQDNTEAFF. In DNA form, the CDR3 reads TGTGCCAGCTCACTTGGACAGGATAACACTGAAGCTTTCTTT. The chain is built from TRBV18 and TRBJ1-1; the match to TRBD1 covers 7 bases. The CDR3 is made up of 14 amino acids. Germline CDR1 reads KGHSH; CDR2 reads LQKENI. The ends lost 4 bases at V and 2 bases at J; junction bases unmatched: 4.

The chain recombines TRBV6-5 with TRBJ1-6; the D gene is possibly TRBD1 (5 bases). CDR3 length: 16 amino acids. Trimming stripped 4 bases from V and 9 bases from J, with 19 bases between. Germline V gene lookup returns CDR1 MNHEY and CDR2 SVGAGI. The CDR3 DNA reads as TGTGCCAGCAGTTCGGACACGGGTAGGGGCTCTTCACCCCTCCACTTT. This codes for CASSSDTGRGSSPLHF.

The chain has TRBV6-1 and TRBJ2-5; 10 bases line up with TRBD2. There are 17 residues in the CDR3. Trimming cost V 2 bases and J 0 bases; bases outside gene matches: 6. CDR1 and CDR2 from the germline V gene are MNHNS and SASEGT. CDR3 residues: CASSELAGAKYQETQYF. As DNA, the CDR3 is TGTGCCAGCAGTGAACTAGCGGGGGCCAAGTACCAAGAGACCCAGTACTTC.

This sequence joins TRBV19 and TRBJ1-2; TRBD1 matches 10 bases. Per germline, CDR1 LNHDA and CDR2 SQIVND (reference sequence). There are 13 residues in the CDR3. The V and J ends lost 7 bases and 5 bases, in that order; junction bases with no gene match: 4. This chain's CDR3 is CASNPGQGYGYTF. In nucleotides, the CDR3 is TGTGCCAGTAACCCGGGACAGGGGTATGGCTACACCTTC.

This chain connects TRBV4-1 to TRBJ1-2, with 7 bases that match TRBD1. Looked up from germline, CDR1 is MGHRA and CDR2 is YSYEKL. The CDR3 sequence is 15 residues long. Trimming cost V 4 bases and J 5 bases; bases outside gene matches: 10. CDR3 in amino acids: CASSPRQGEEYGYTF. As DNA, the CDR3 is TGCGCCAGCAGCCCACGACAGGGAGAGGAATATGGCTACACCTTC.